The 29 T cell receptor beta chains presented below share a single source sample, sequenced in a study of cytomegalovirus exposure and HLA in healthy donors. PCR employed 60 Vbeta and 13 Jbeta primers. The protocol was immunoSEQ multiplex PCR, while the TCRdb copy is restricted to in-frame clones and leaves out a portion. The sample lists fewer than 75,000 clones, approximately 80% seen once, with 2.9% in the top ten. Material: PBMCs. The receptor set was obtained from a woman between 25 and 40 years old in good health and CMV-seronegative.

This chain joins TRBV7-3 and TRBJ1-1, with TRBD1 as a possible D gene (5 bases). The CDR3 is made up of 14 amino acids. The V gene lost 4 bases and the J gene lost 4 bases, with 13 bases spanning the gap. The germline CDR1 and CDR2 sequences are SGHTA and FQGTGA. The CDR3, as DNA: TGTGCCAGCAGCTCGGGGGAGGTGGGCACTGAAGCTTTCTTT. This translates into CASSSGEVGTEAFF.

This clone was counted a single time. This chain connects TRBV11-3 to TRBJ1-1; 8 bases fit TRBD1. CDR3 length: 16 residues. Germline CDR1 reads SGHNT; CDR2 reads YENEEA. The V and J ends lost 6 bases and 7 bases, in that order; junction bases with no gene match: 16. In DNA form, the CDR3 reads TGTGCCAGCAGAGGCCCCGGGACAGGTGTTTATCTTGAAGCTTTCTTT. Translating gives CASRGPGTGVYLEAFF.

This clone was picked up one time. Its ends do not fully match the called genes, so a read error is possible. The chain has TRBV19 and TRBJ1-5, with D possibly matching TRBD1 (6 bases). The CDR3 spans 15 residues. Germline lookup yields CDR1 LNHDA and CDR2 SQIVND (reference sequence). The CDR3 is CASSVQGQGNQPRHF. The CDR3 region has the DNA TGTGCCAGTAGTGTCCAGGGGCAGGGCAATCAGCCCCGGCATTTT.

The chain recombines TRBV2 with TRBJ2-5; 9 bases map to TRBD1. J gave up 11 bases and V 7 bases, and 8 bases lay outside the gene matches. CDR3 length: 12 residues. Germline V gives CDR1 SNHLY, CDR2 FYNNEI. CDR3 residues: CASTERQGGQYF. The CDR3 DNA follows: TGTGCCAGCACCGAAAGACAGGGGGGTCAGTACTTC. Filled out from reference TRBV2 and TRBJ2-5, the complete variable domain reads EPEVTQTPSHQVTQMGQEVILRCVPISNHLYFYWYRQILGQKVEFLVSFYNNEISEKSEIFDDQFSVERPDGSNFTLKIRSTKLEDSAMYFCASTERQGGQYFGPGTRLLVL.

This sequence joins TRBV18 and TRBJ2-2; 7 nucleotides line up with TRBD1. With V trimmed by 5 bases and J by 0 bases, 6 bases remained unmatched. CDR1 KGHSH and CDR2 LQKENI come from the germline V gene. The CDR3 has 16 residues. DNA for the CDR3: TGTGCCAGCTCAGACGCTGGGACAGCGAACACCGGGGAGCTGTTTTTT. This encodes CASSDAGTANTGELFF.

This clone was seen more than once but under ten times. The rearrangement uses TRBV19 and TRBJ1-1; TRBD1 might be the D (6 bases). Germline V gives CDR1 LNHDA, CDR2 SQIVND (reference sequence). The CDR3 totals 14 residues. V gave up 5 bases and J gave up 1 base, with 11 bases separating them. For the CDR3, the DNA is TGTGCCAGTAGTTTATCGACAGGGAACACTGAAGCTTTCTTT. It translates to CASSLSTGNTEAFF.

This clone was counted between two and nine times. The chain has TRBV4-2 and TRBJ1-1; D gene unclear. Between the trimmed V and J ends, which lost 0 bases and 1 base, there was a span of 6 bases. CDR1 is LGHNA, CDR2 YNFKEQ, per germline. The CDR3 has 14 residues. CDR3 protein: CASSQDAGNTEAFF. In nucleotides, the CDR3 is TGTGCCAGCAGCCAAGATGCGGGGAACACTGAAGCTTTCTTT.

The rearrangement uses TRBV11-3 and TRBJ2-3; TRBD2 matches at 12 bases. Germline-derived CDR1 and CDR2 are SGHNT and YENEEA. The CDR3 is 18 residues long. With 1 base clipped from V and 2 bases from J, the junction kept 7 bases outside the gene matches. The CDR3 is CASSLARLAGGPTDTQYF. In nucleotides, the CDR3 is TGTGCCAGCAGCTTAGCTCGTCTAGCGGGGGGGCCCACAGATACGCAGTATTTT. The whole variable domain, remainder taken from reference TRBV11-3 and TRBJ2-3, is EAGVVQSPRYKIIEKKQPVAFWCNPISGHNTLYWYLQNLGQGPELLIRYENEEAVDDSQLPKDRFSAERLKGVDSTLKIQPAELGDSAVYLCASSLARLAGGPTDTQYFGPGTRLTVL.

CDR3 residues: CASSSTGGRNEQYF. The CDR3 bases are TGTGCCAGCAGCTCCACAGGGGGCAGAAACGAGCAGTACTTC. The rearrangement joins TRBV11-2 to TRBJ2-7; 9 bases line up with TRBD1. The V and J ends lost 4 bases and 5 bases, in that order; junction bases with no gene match: 6. The CDR3 is 14 residues long. Germline lookup yields CDR1 SGHAT and CDR2 FQNNGV.

The chain couples TRBV11-2 to TRBJ2-1; the D is unclear. This CDR3 has 14 residues. The germline CDR1 and CDR2 sequences are SGHAT and FQNNGV. Trimming took 5 bases from V and 6 from J, leaving 14 bases between them. The CDR3 protein is CASSPRQSGNEQFF. DNA of the CDR3: TGTGCCAGCAGCCCGCGACAAAGTGGCAATGAGCAGTTCTTC. The entire variable domain, with the rest obtained from reference TRBV11-2 and TRBJ2-1, is as follows: EAGVAQSPRYKIIEKRQSVAFWCNPISGHATLYWYQQILGQGPKLLIQFQNNGVVDDSQLPKDRFSAERLKGVDSTLKIQPAKLEDSAVYLCASSPRQSGNEQFFGPGTRLTVL.

This clone has a handful of counts. V usage is TRBV7-6 and J usage is TRBJ2-3; D is possibly TRBD1 (6 bases). CDR1 is SGHVS, CDR2 FNYEAQ, per germline. The CDR3 extends over 17 amino acids. V gave up 0 bases and J gave up 9 bases, with 22 bases separating them. CDR3 sequence (DNA): TGTGCCAGCAGCTTAGCCGTAGGGGGAACGCCCGGAAGGACGCAGTATTTT. Its protein is CASSLAVGGTPGRTQYF.

This chain links TRBV7-2 with TRBJ1-2, with a possible D match to TRBD1 (6 bases). Germline V gene lookup returns CDR1 SGHTA and CDR2 FQGNSA. The CDR3 runs 14 residues. The germline V and J ends were trimmed by 7 bases and 5 bases, with 17 bases remaining between them. The CDR3 bases are TGTGCCAGCACCCTTAGCCAGGGGATATATGGCTACACCTTC. This translates into CASTLSQGIYGYTF.

The V gene is TRBV5-5, the J gene TRBJ2-7; D is possibly TRBD1 (5 bases). This CDR3 is 12 amino acids long. CDR1 and CDR2 from the germline V gene are SGHKS and YYEKEE (reference sequence). V dropped 3 bases and J dropped 6 bases, with 10 bases sitting between them. Here the CDR3 DNA reads TGTGCCAGCAGCTCACTCACAGGCGAGCAGTACTTC. This sequence encodes CASSSLTGEQYF. Full variable domain (remainder filled in from reference TRBV5-5 and TRBJ2-7): DAGVTQSPTHLIKTRGQQVTLRCSPISGHKSVSWYQQVLGQGPQFIFQYYEKEERGRGNFPDRFSARQFPNYSSELNVNALLLGDSALYLCASSSLTGEQYFGPGTRLTVT.

The chain has TRBV9 and TRBJ2-3; 11 nucleotides match TRBD1. Unmatched junction bases numbered 9, after V lost 1 base and J lost 8 bases. CDR3 length: 16 residues. Germline-derived CDR1 and CDR2 are SGDLS and YYNGEE. The CDR3 is CASSVYGDRGESTQYF. As DNA, the CDR3 is TGTGCCAGCAGCGTATACGGGGACAGGGGGGAAAGTACGCAGTATTTT.

The chain combines TRBV6-5 with TRBJ2-1, with 8 bases lining up with TRBD2. Germline loops: CDR1 MNHEY, CDR2 SVGAGI. J gave up 6 bases and V 5 bases, and 6 bases lay outside the gene matches. The CDR3 is 14 amino acids. CDR3 in amino acids: CASSISGTSNEQFF. CDR3 nucleotide sequence: TGTGCCAGCAGTATATCTGGGACTAGCAATGAGCAGTTCTTC.

This chain joins TRBV7-2 and TRBJ1-5, with TRBD1 identical over 9 bases. The CDR3 contains 17 residues. The germline V gene has CDR1 SGHTA and CDR2 FQGNSA. V lost 2 bases to trimming and J lost 2 bases; unmatched junction nucleotides: 7. The CDR3 reads CASSLHGTGSGNQPQHF. The DNA of the CDR3 is TGTGCCAGCAGCTTACACGGGACAGGGAGTGGCAATCAGCCCCAGCATTTT.

The chain couples TRBV7-2 to TRBJ1-2, with D possibly being TRBD1 (5 bases). Trimming shortened V by 5 bases and J by 3 bases, and 16 bases separated the two germline ends. The germline V gene encodes CDR1 SGHTA and CDR2 FQGNSA. The CDR3 spans 15 residues. The CDR3 sequence: CASSLRGGDHYGYTF. CDR3 DNA: TGTGCCAGCAGCCTACGAGGAGGGGACCACTATGGCTACACCTTC.

The chain carries TRBV19 and TRBJ2-3; D perhaps matches TRBD1 (6 bases). CDR1 LNHDA and CDR2 SQIVND come from the germline V gene (reference sequence). The CDR3 loop spans 16 amino acids. V was pared by 3 bases and J by 0 bases, with 13 bases between. Here the CDR3 DNA reads TGTGCCAGTAGTATCGGACAGTCCCCTAGCACAGATACGCAGTATTTT. The encoded protein is CASSIGQSPSTDTQYF.

This chain connects TRBV4-3 to TRBJ1-2, with 9 bases aligning to TRBD1. The CDR3 sequence is 15 residues long. The V and J ends lost 1 base and 3 bases, in that order; junction bases with no gene match: 3. Germline lookup yields CDR1 LGHNA and CDR2 YSLEER. The DNA of the CDR3 is TGCGCCAGCAGCCAAGGGACAGGGGCTTACTATGGCTACACCTTC. Amino acid sequence: CASSQGTGAYYGYTF.

CDR3 nucleotides: TGTGCCAGCTCACCGGACACTGAGCAGCCCCAGCATTTT. Translation gives CASSPDTEQPQHF. J is TRBJ1-5 and V is TRBV18; D might be TRBD1 (5 bases). Germline-derived CDR1 and CDR2 are KGHSH and LQKENI. Trimming left V 3 bases short and J 7 bases short, with 10 bases between. This CDR3 is 13 amino acids long.

The chain links TRBV5-5 to TRBJ2-5, with a tentative D call TRBD1 (5 bases). Judging by the DNA end, TRBJ2-7 fits better; the J call may be wrong. Germline V gives CDR1 SGHKS, CDR2 YYEKEE (reference sequence). This CDR3 contains 14 residues. CDR3 bases: TGTGCCAGCAGTAGAGACAGACCCCAAAGCGAGCAGTACTTC. Its translation: CASSRDRPQSEQYF.

The rearrangement joins TRBV29-1 to TRBJ1-2, with D hard to call. V was trimmed by 4 bases and J by 6 bases, leaving 12 bases between them. This CDR3 has 12 residues. The germline gives CDR1 SQVTM, CDR2 ANQGSEA. The DNA for the CDR3 is TGCAGCGTTGGAAGGACTTGGGATGGCTACACCTTC. Translating it yields CSVGRTWDGYTF. The full variable domain, with the rest looked up from reference TRBV29-1 and TRBJ1-2, is SAVISQKPSRDICQRGTSLTIQCQVDSQVTMMFWYRQQPGQSLTLIATANQGSEATYESGFVIDKFPISRPNLTFSTLTVSNMSPEDSSIYLCSVGRTWDGYTFGSGTRLTVV.

The genes are TRBV27 and TRBJ2-2; D gene ambiguous. The CDR3 runs to 17 residues. Germline V gene lookup returns CDR1 MNHEY and CDR2 SMNVEV (reference sequence). V was pared by 0 bases and J by 2 bases, with 13 bases between. CDR3 sequence: CASSLSILTANTGELFF. DNA of the CDR3: TGTGCCAGCAGTTTATCGATTCTAACAGCTAACACCGGGGAGCTGTTTTTT.

The V gene is TRBV30, the J gene TRBJ2-1; D is possibly TRBD2 (6 bases). Looked up from germline, CDR1 is GTSNPN and CDR2 is SVGIG (reference sequence). V dropped 3 bases and J dropped 5 bases, with 11 bases sitting between them. This CDR3 spans 13 amino acids. CDR3 sequence reads: CAWSPSEHNEQFF. The DNA for the CDR3 is TGTGCCTGGAGCCCTAGCGAGCACAATGAGCAGTTCTTC.

This sequence joins TRBV25-1 and TRBJ1-4; 11 positions match TRBD1. Germline values: CDR1 MGHDK, CDR2 SYGVNS. CDR3 length equals 15 residues. V gave up 2 bases and J gave up 8 bases; unmatched junction bases: 4. In DNA, the CDR3 is TGTGCCAGCAGTGAACGGGACAGGGGGGACGAAAAACTGTTTTTT. This encodes CASSERDRGDEKLFF.

The rearrangement uses TRBV2 and TRBJ2-3; D unresolved. Germline CDR1 is SNHLY and CDR2 is FYNNEI. V was shortened by 2 bases and J by 2 bases, with 11 bases between the two germline ends. The CDR3 is 15 residues long. CDR3 sequence: CASSELELLTDTQYF. The CDR3 region has the DNA TGTGCCAGCAGTGAACTCGAACTACTCACAGATACGCAGTATTTT.

The chain links TRBV7-8 to TRBJ2-5; TRBD2 matches 7 bases. J was trimmed by 2 bases and V by 1 base; bases with no gene match: 7. Germline V gives CDR1 SGHVS, CDR2 FQNEAQ. The CDR3 is made up of 16 amino acids. The CDR3 is CASSLVGWGGQETQYF. The CDR3 DNA follows: TGTGCCAGCAGCTTAGTTGGATGGGGAGGGCAAGAGACCCAGTACTTC.

The chain links TRBV6-4 to TRBJ2-7, with TRBD2 matching 9 bases. In germline, CDR1 is MRHNA, CDR2 SNTAGT. This CDR3 spans 13 amino acids. V lost 5 bases and J lost 2; bases outside the gene matches: 1. As DNA, the CDR3 is TGTGCCAGCAGTAGCGGGAGGACCTACGAGCAGTACGTC. Its translation is CASSSGRTYEQYV.

The rearrangement uses TRBV5-4 and TRBJ2-1; 9 positions agree with TRBD2. The germline V gene has CDR1 SGHNT and CDR2 YYREEE (reference sequence). The CDR3 is 15 amino acids. J lost 6 bases, V lost 0 bases, and 4 bases had no gene match. The chain's CDR3 is CASSLAVAGANEQFF. The DNA for the CDR3 is TGTGCCAGCAGCTTGGCCGTAGCGGGAGCCAATGAGCAGTTCTTC.